These T cell receptor beta chains were read from a single sample in a study of human T cells and chemical hapten exposure. TCRdb itself ran the RACE reads through MiXCR, one entry per CDR3 protein. In the table there are fewer than 100,000 distinct CDR3 sequences, about 9% of which are singletons. The sample in question was whole blood, obtained in connection with sensitization to the hapten diphenylcyclopropenone (DPC). The receptor set was obtained from a woman between 40 and 50 years old with alopecia areata. Some clones in this sample may be carry-over from other donors' samples. CDR3s include the opening cysteine and the closing phenylalanine or tryptophan. The D gene is left open where the match is weak. Clone size is given for some rows only: seen once, a few or many times, or a class if the clone is expanded.

j_call	clone_size	v_call	d_call	cdr3_nt	cdr3_aa
TRBJ1-5	NA	TRBV4-1	NA	TGCGCCAGCAGCCAAGACTGGGAGCAGCCCCAGCATTTT	CASSQDWEQPQHF
TRBJ1-1	many	TRBV28	NA	TGTGCCAGCAGTTTAGGTGGGAAAGAAGCTTTCTTT	CASSLGGKEAFF
TRBJ2-7	few	TRBV11-2	TRBD2	TGTGCCAGCAGCTTAGAGGGGGCTAGCGGGCTCCAGTACTTC	CASSLEGASGLQYF
TRBJ2-7	many	TRBV28	NA	TGTGCCAGCAGTCTCCAGGGGAGCTCCTACGAGCAGTACTTC	CASSLQGSSYEQYF
TRBJ2-6	NA	TRBV12-3/TRBV12-4	TRBD2	TGTGCCAGCAGCCGCGGGGGGAAGGCTGGGGCCAACGTCCTGACTTTC	CASSRGGKAGANVLTF
TRBJ1-1	NA	TRBV7-8	NA	TGTGCCAGCAGCCTCGGACCGGGGCCCCGAACAACTGAAGCTTTCTTT	CASSLGPGPRTTEAFF
TRBJ1-2	few	TRBV10-3	NA	TGTGCCATCAGTGGGCAGGGCATCTATGGCTACACCTTC	CAISGQGIYGYTF
TRBJ2-1	many	TRBV6-5	TRBD1	TGTGCCAGCAGCACCGACAGGGGCGGGGAGCAGTTCTTC	CASSTDRGGEQFF
TRBJ2-2	few	TRBV3-1	TRBD1	TGTGCCAGCACCACAGGGGCGGGCACCGGGGAGCTGTTTTTT	CASTTGAGTGELFF
TRBJ2-2	few	TRBV5-1	TRBD2	TGCGCCAGCAGCATCGGACTAGCGGGACACACCGGGGAGCTGTTTTTT	CASSIGLAGHTGELFF
TRBJ2-1	few	TRBV6-2/TRBV6-3	TRBD2	TGTGCCAGCAGTTACTCGTTATTCCCTAGCGGGGGGAATGAGCAGTTCTTC	CASSYSLFPSGGNEQFF
TRBJ1-1	many	TRBV12-3/TRBV12-4	NA	TGTGCCAGCAGCTTCCCCAGGGGGAACACTGAAGCTTTCTTT	CASSFPRGNTEAFF
TRBJ2-1	once	TRBV28	NA	TGTGCCAGCAGTTTCGATCCGAGCTATGAGCAGTTCTTC	CASSFDPSYEQFF
TRBJ2-1	few	TRBV4-3	TRBD2	TGCGCCAGCAGCCAGGTCCTAGCGGGAGGCTCGGGGAATGAGCAGTTCTTC	CASSQVLAGGSGNEQFF
TRBJ1-1	few	TRBV7-2	TRBD1	TGTGCCAGCAGCCCAAGATTAACGACAGGGGCAAACACTGAAGCTTTCTTT	CASSPRLTTGANTEAFF
TRBJ2-1	NA	TRBV20-1	TRBD2	TGCAGTGCTAGACTAGCGGGAGCCGACAATGAGCAGTTCTTC	CSARLAGADNEQFF
TRBJ2-7	many	TRBV6-2/TRBV6-3	NA	TGTGCCAGCAGTTACCCGGCCACCTCCTACGAGCAGTACTTC	CASSYPATSYEQYF
TRBJ1-2	NA	TRBV28	NA	TGTGCCAGCAGTTTGGTGGGAACCGGCTACACCTTC	CASSLVGTGYTF
TRBJ1-1	many	TRBV7-2	TRBD1	TGTGCCAGCAGCTTAGGAGGGACAGCGAACACTGAAGCTTTCTTT	CASSLGGTANTEAFF
TRBJ2-3	NA	TRBV5-4	NA	TGTGCCAGCAGCTTGGTACTCACAGATACGCAGTATTTT	CASSLVLTDTQYF
TRBJ1-1	NA	TRBV12-3/TRBV12-4	NA	TGTGCCAGCAGTTTACGTGAGGACACTGAAGCTTTCTTT	CASSLREDTEAFF
TRBJ2-7	many	TRBV6-2/TRBV6-3	NA	TGTGCCAGCAGTTACTTGGACGGGATCTCCTACGAGCAGTACTTC	CASSYLDGISYEQYF
TRBJ1-2	NA	TRBV7-8	NA	TGTGCCAGCAGCGTTTCATGGAAAACTAATGGCTACACCTTC	CASSVSWKTNGYTF
TRBJ1-3	few	TRBV7-2	NA	TGTGCCAGCAGCTTCGATACAGGGACCGGAAACACCATATATTTT	CASSFDTGTGNTIYF
TRBJ1-2	many	TRBV6-2/TRBV6-3	TRBD1	TGTGCCAGCAGTTACTCGACAGGGTCCGGCTACACCTTC	CASSYSTGSGYTF
TRBJ1-2	few	TRBV6-2/TRBV6-3	TRBD1	TGTGCCAGCGGAGACAGGGCCTTATATGGCTACACCTTC	CASGDRALYGYTF
TRBJ2-4	NA	TRBV29-1	NA	TGCAGCGTTGAATGGGGGGTCAAAAACATTCAGTACTTC	CSVEWGVKNIQYF
TRBJ1-1	few	TRBV5-4	TRBD1	TGTGCCAGCAGCTTGGGAGGGACAGGGGCGAACACTGAAGCTTTCTTT	CASSLGGTGANTEAFF
TRBJ2-3	few	TRBV4-1	TRBD2	TGCGCCAGCAGCCAGCGACTAGCGGGACTCACAGATACGCAGTATTTT	CASSQRLAGLTDTQYF
TRBJ2-7	many	TRBV7-9	TRBD1	TGTGCCAGCAGCTCCGCCCGGACAGGGGTCTACGAGCGGTACTTC	CASSSARTGVYERYF
TRBJ2-7	many	TRBV10-2	TRBD2	TGCGCCAGCAGTGAGTCAACCCGGGGGGGCTACGAGCAGTACTTC	CASSESTRGGYEQYF
TRBJ2-1	NA	TRBV11-3	TRBD1	TGTGCCAGCAGCGAGGGACAGGGGGCCTTCAATGAGCAGTTCTTC	CASSEGQGAFNEQFF
TRBJ2-2	many	TRBV29-1	TRBD2	TGCAGCGTTGAAGGCGGCGGGAGTAGCACCGGGGAGCTGTTTTTT	CSVEGGGSSTGELFF
TRBJ2-2	many	TRBV7-6	TRBD2	TGTGCCAGCAGCCGGATTAGCGGGATTGGCGGGGAGCTGTTTTTT	CASSRISGIGGELFF
TRBJ1-1	NA	TRBV6-4	NA	TGTGCTTGGGGGTCTCGATATGCTTTCTTT	CAWGSRYAFF
TRBJ2-7	few	TRBV28	NA	TGTGCCAGCAGTTTACCCTCCAAGCAGTACTTC	CASSLPSKQYF
TRBJ2-1	few	TRBV20-1	TRBD1	TGCAGTGCTAGAGATGGCACAGGGGGCCGTGAGCAGTTCTTC	CSARDGTGGREQFF
TRBJ2-3	NA	TRBV11-2	TRBD1	TGTGCCAGCAGCTACGGACAGGGTTTTCAAGATACGCAGTATTTT	CASSYGQGFQDTQYF
TRBJ2-3	few	TRBV27	TRBD1	TGTGCCAGCAGTTTATCCTGGGACAGGGGTTCCGATACGCAGTATTTT	CASSLSWDRGSDTQYF
TRBJ2-7	few	TRBV12-3/TRBV12-4	NA	TGTGCCAGCAGTTTATATCACGAGCAGTACTTC	CASSLYHEQYF
TRBJ2-5	few	TRBV4-1	TRBD1	TGCGCCAGCAGTCCCGACAGGGCGGTGGAGACCCAGTACTTC	CASSPDRAVETQYF
TRBJ1-6	few	TRBV30	NA	TGTGCCTGGGGGAGACAGGCCCTCCACTTT	CAWGRQALHF
TRBJ2-7	NA	TRBV20-1	TRBD1	TGCGGTGCGCCCCCGGACAGGGGATACTACGGGCAGTACTTC	CGAPPDRGYYGQYF
TRBJ2-1	many	TRBV5-6	TRBD2	TGTGCCAGCAGTATTTTCGGCGGGCTAGCGGGAGCAAGCTCCTACAATGAGCAGTTCTTC	CASSIFGGLAGASSYNEQFF
TRBJ1-1	many	TRBV4-2	TRBD1	TGTGCCAGCAGCCATACAGGGGCCTCGTTGAACACTGAAGCTTTCTTT	CASSHTGASLNTEAFF
TRBJ2-7	many	TRBV20-1	TRBD2	TGCAGTGCTAGCCGAGGGACTAGCGGGAGGTACGAGCAGTACTTC	CSASRGTSGRYEQYF
TRBJ2-7	many	TRBV7-2	NA	TGTGCCAGCAGCTTACCACGGACGGACCCTTCAAACTACGAGCAGTACTTC	CASSLPRTDPSNYEQYF
TRBJ2-7	many	TRBV28	TRBD2	TGTGCCAGCAGTTTAGGGGCTAGCGGGAGCCACGAGCAGTACTTC	CASSLGASGSHEQYF
TRBJ2-1	few	TRBV7-3	NA	TGTGCCAGCAGCCTAGGGGGCGGGGTACCCTCCTACAATGAGCAGTTCTTC	CASSLGGGVPSYNEQFF
TRBJ1-1	few	TRBV20-1	NA	TGCAGTGCTAGTCAGGGTTTAAACACTGAAGCTTTCTTT	CSASQGLNTEAFF
TRBJ1-6	many	TRBV4-3	NA	TGCGCCAGCAGCCAAGACCTATATAATTCACCCCTCCACTTT	CASSQDLYNSPLHF
TRBJ2-1	NA	TRBV28	NA	TGTGCCAGCAGCCTCCGTTACAATGAGCAGTTCTTC	CASSLRYNEQFF
TRBJ1-1	many	TRBV2	NA	TGTGCCAGCAGTCTATCCCAGGGAAGGAACACTGAAGCTTTCTTT	CASSLSQGRNTEAFF
TRBJ2-3	NA	TRBV7-6	TRBD2	TGTGCCAGCAGCACCTCCTACGGTGATGGGGTAGCGGGGGGAGATACGCAGTATTTT	CASSTSYGDGVAGGDTQYF
TRBJ1-5	NA	TRBV5-4	NA	TGTGCCAGCAGCGTCCGGGACAGCAATCAGCCCCAGCATTTT	CASSVRDSNQPQHF
TRBJ1-5	NA	TRBV21-1	NA	TGTGCCAGGGCGACAGATGTTCAGCCCCAGCATTTT	CARATDVQPQHF
TRBJ1-4	many	TRBV3-1	NA	TGTGCCAGCAGCCAAGATGGAGAAAAACTGTTTTTT	CASSQDGEKLFF
TRBJ2-2	many	TRBV11-3	NA	TGTGCCAGCAGCTACTCGCGGGCCGGGGAGCTGTTTTTT	CASSYSRAGELFF
TRBJ2-1	few	TRBV20-1	NA	TGCAGTGGGACGGATTACAATGAGCAGTTCTTC	CSGTDYNEQFF